This passage covers 4 T cell receptor beta chains from one sample sequenced in a study of esophageal squamous cell carcinoma under preoperative chemotherapy. Time point reported: after preoperative PTX-NDP chemotherapy. TCRdb re-called the PCR reads through MiXCR, storing one row per CDR3 protein. The sample contains some 32,000 distinct CDR3 sequences, 52% of which appear only once. Sampling was performed from a patient given preoperative chemotherapy. Source of these receptors: a human donor with esophageal squamous cell carcinoma. The donor label of this sample is uncertain.

This clonotype was seen just once. At one of its ends the junction is not consistent with the germline gene, which may arise from a read error. This chain connects TRBV11-1 to TRBJ2-5, with TRBD2 matching over 8 bases. From germline, CDR1 is SGHAT and CDR2 FQDESV (reference sequence). The CDR3 length is 16 residues. The DNA for the CDR3 is TGTGCCAGCAGGGTGCACGGGCGGGGGGACCCAGAGACCCAGTACTTT. It translates to CASRVHGRGDPETQYF.

Concerning this clonotype: Given a much more abundant clone one base away, this may be a read error. The chain is built from TRBV7-2 and TRBJ2-1; possible D gene TRBD1, 5 bases. The germline CDR1 and CDR2 sequences are SGHTA and FQGNSA. This CDR3 region has 16 residues. The DNA of the CDR3 is TGTGCCAGCAACCAACAGGCTACGAGCTCCTACAATGTGCAGTTCTTC. It translates to CASNQQATSSYNVQFF. Full variable domain (outside the CDR3, taken from reference TRBV7-2 and TRBJ2-1): GAGVSQSPSNKVTEKGKDVELRCDPISGHTALYWYRQSLGQGLEFLIYFQGNSAPDKSGLPSDRFSAERTGGSVSTLTIQRTQQEDSAVYLCASNQQATSSYNVQFFGPGTRLTVL.

J is TRBJ2-3 and V is TRBV7-8; maybe TRBD2 (7 bases). The ends were cut back, 6 bases at V and 4 bases at J, with 20 bases in the middle. The germline CDR1 and CDR2 sequences are SGHVS and FQNEAQ. CDR3 length equals 16 residues. CDR3 nucleotides: TGTGCCAGCAGGCACAAGGGGGGGGGTATCCCAGATACGCAGTATTTT. As protein: CASRHKGGGIPDTQYF. The entire variable domain, with the rest obtained from reference TRBV7-8 and TRBJ2-3, is as follows: GAGVSQSPRYKVAKRGQDVALRCDPISGHVSLFWYQQALGQGPEFLTYFQNEAQLDKSGLPSDRFFAERPEGSVSTLKIQRTQQEDSAVYLCASRHKGGGIPDTQYFGPGTRLTVL.

In this sample, this clonotype turned up a few times. The V and J genes are TRBV7-3 and TRBJ2-4; tentatively, D is TRBD1 or TRBD2 (5 bases each). Trimming cost V 5 bases and J 4 bases, with 21 bases left between them. The CDR3 is 17 residues long. Germline assignment: CDR1 SGHTA and CDR2 FQGTGA. The CDR3 DNA reads as TGTGCCAGCAGCCTCAAACTGGGGCTGGGGGATAAAAACATTCAGTACTTC. This gives the protein CASSLKLGLGDKNIQYF.